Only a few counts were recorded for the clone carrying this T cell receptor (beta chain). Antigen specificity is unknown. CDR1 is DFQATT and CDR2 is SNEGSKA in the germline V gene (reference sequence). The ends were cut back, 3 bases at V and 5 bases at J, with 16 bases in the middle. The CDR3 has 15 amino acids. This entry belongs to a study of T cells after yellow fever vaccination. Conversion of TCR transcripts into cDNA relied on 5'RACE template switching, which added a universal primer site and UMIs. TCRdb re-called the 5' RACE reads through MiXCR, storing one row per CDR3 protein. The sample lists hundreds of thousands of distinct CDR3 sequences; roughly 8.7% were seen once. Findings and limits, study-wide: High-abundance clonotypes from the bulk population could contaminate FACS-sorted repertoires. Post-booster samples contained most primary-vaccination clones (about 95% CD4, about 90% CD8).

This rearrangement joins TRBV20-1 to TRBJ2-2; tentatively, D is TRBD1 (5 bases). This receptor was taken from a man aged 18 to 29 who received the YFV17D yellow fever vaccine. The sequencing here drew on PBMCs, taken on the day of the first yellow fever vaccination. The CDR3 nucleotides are TGCAGTGCTAGGGTTGGGGCTAGTCGGACCGGGGAGCTGTTTTTT. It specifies CSARVGASRTGELFF.